The TCR beta chain under discussion was sequenced for a study of CD8 T cells in Susac syndrome. Trimming removed 0 bases at V and 3 bases at J, with 9 bases between. Germline values: CDR1 SGHRS, CDR2 YFSETQ. The CDR3 covers 14 residues. The RNA, about 0.45 to 1 ug, was put through reverse transcription using random hexamers. The TCR beta CDR3 was amplified by immunoSEQ multiplex PCR across 54 Vbeta, 13 Jbeta. TCRdb fed the immunoSEQ multiplex PCR reads into MiXCR, producing one record per CDR3 protein. The top ten clones hold around 0.096% of a sample with about 190,000 distinct CDR3 sequences, approximately 93% of them seen once. Sequencing of TCR beta was carried out in blood CD8+ and CD4+ T cells. Controls were healthy donors chosen to match patients in age and sex.

The sequence was obtained from a human donor in good health. The chain uses TRBV5-1 and TRBJ1-2; no definite D call. Material: CD4+ T cells from PBMCs. CDR3 region: CASSLDLKDYGYTF. In DNA, the CDR3 is TGCGCCAGCAGCTTGGATTTGAAGGACTATGGCTACACCTTC.